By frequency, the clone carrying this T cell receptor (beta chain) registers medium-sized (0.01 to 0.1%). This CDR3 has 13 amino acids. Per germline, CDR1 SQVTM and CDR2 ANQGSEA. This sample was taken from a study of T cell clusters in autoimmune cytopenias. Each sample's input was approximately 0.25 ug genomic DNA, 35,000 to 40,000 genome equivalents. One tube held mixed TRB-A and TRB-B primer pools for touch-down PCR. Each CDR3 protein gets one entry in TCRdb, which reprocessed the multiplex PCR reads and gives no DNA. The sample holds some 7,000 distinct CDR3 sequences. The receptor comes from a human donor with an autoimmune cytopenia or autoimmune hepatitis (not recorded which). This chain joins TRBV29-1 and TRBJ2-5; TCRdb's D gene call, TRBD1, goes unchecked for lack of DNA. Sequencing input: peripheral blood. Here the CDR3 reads CSVVGQGIWTQYF.